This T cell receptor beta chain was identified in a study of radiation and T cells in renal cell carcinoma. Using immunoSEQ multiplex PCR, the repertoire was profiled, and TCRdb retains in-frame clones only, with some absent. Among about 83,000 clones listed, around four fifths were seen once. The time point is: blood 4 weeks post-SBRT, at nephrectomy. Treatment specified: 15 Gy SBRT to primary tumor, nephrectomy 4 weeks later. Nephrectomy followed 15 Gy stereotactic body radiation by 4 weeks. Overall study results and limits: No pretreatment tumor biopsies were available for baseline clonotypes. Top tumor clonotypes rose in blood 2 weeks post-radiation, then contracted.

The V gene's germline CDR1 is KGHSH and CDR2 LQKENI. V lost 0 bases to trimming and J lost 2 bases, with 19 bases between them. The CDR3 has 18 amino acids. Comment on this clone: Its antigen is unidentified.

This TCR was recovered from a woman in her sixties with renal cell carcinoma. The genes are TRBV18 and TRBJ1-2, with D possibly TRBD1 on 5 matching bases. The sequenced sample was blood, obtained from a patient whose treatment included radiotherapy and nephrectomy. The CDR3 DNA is TGTGCCAGCTCACCACCCTTCCTCGGGGCTCCCGGGAACTATGGCTACACCTTC. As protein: CASSPPFLGAPGNYGYTF.